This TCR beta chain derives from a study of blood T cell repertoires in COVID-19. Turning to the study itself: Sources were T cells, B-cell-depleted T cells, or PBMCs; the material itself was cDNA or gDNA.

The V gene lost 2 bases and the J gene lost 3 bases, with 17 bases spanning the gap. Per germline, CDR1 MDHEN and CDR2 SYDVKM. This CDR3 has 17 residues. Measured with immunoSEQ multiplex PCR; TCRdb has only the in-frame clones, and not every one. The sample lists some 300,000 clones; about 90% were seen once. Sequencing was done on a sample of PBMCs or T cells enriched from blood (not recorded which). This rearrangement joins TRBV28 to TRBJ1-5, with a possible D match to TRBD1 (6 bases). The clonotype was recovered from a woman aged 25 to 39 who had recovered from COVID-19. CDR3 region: CASSLGLGGSDNQPQHF. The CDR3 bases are TGTGCCAGCAGTTTAGGGCTTGGGGGCTCTGACAATCAGCCCCAGCATTTT. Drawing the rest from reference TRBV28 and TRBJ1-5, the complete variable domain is DVKVTQSSRYLVKRTGEKVFLECVQDMDHENMFWYRQDPGLGLRLIYFSYDVKMKEKGDIPEGYSVSREKKERFSLILESASTNQTSMYLCASSLGLGGSDNQPQHFGDGTRLSIL.